The clone carrying this T cell receptor beta chain appeared a single time. Germline V gene lookup returns CDR1 SGHRS and CDR2 YFSETQ. The V gene end was trimmed by 2 bases and the J gene end by 5 bases; junction bases not matched to a gene: 4. The CDR3 loop spans 15 amino acids. Specified time point: pretreatment peripheral blood. This sample was included in a study of PD-L1 blockade in urothelial cancer. Study-wide background: Bladder-origin urothelial cancer in males described about 90% of the 29 patients.

Clones were sequenced by immunoSEQ multiplex PCR, and TCRdb holds only the in-frame ones, with some missing. The repertoire includes about 52,000 clones, approximately 81% of them detected once, and approximately 4% sits in the top ten. The chain carries TRBV5-1 and TRBJ2-1; 10 bases fit TRBD2. The TCR comes from a man in his sixties or seventies with urothelial cancer. This sample comprised PBMCs, obtained around atezolizumab (anti-PD-L1) treatment. CDR3 bases: TGCGCCAGCAGCTTCGGACTAGCGGAACACAATGAGCAGTTCTTC. Encoded protein: CASSFGLAEHNEQFF.